This T cell receptor (beta chain) was retrieved from a study of shared clonotypes between healthy human individuals (dated by TCRdb to 2020 to 2021). At the level of the whole study: A couple of women and a few men aged 18 to 49 years were included in the cohort. To increase sequencing depth and limit assay-specific biases, different laboratories used diverse techniques to prepare libraries and sequence TCR repertoires. Per donor, three plates each were used for CD4 naive and CD4 memory, two for CD8 naive, and one for CD8 memory. To estimate repertoire size and how much clonotype sharing occurs between individuals, the study deeply sequenced the blood TCR repertoires of five or six healthy adults. Each donor's leukapheresis produced roughly between about 0.8 and 10 billion PBMCs. Findings and caveats that apply to the study as a whole: The genetic and exposure-history diversity represented was limited by the small number of donors. Only blood was sampled, and tissue TCR repertoires likely differ from those in blood. Even with the large sequencing depth, rarefaction of the sorted-subset datasets indicated that sequencing was incomplete. When a handful of donors were compared, the shared fraction of clonotypes was about 5.4% for naive CD4, more than 3% for naive CD8, roughly 2.5% for memory CD4, and roughly 0.43% for memory CD8. Pairwise subsampling indicated that sequencing depth was expected to affect the degree of clonotype sharing among donors. Clonotypes shared by all four sorted-subset donors showed higher generation probabilities than non-shared clonotypes. Larger estimated clonotype richness was generally found for naive subsets than for memory subsets.

CD8 naive samples consisted of CD45RO-negative cells that were positively selected for CCR7, yielding a CD45RA+CCR7+ population without TemRA cells. Healthy HIV-negative adults with no recently reported acute infections or vaccinations were included as donors. All donors were Caucasian adults living in Nashville, Tennessee, USA. After blood collection by leukapheresis, PBMCs were isolated using Ficoll-Histopaque density gradient centrifugation and then cryopreserved in the vapor phase of liquid nitrogen. Analytical flow cytometry was used to check the purity and quantity of each magnetically sorted T cell population. Genomic DNA was isolated from each sorted fraction and quantified by UV absorbance on a Nanodrop 2000c. Comment on this clone: No antigen is known for it. Per-base quality was not reported, and no clone a single base away is much larger than it.

In the germline V gene, CDR1 corresponds to KGHSH and CDR2 to LQKENI. V is trimmed back by 6 bases and J by 3 bases, and the junction contains 7 bases that no gene match accounts for. The CDR3 measures 14 amino acids from cysteine to phenylalanine. Only the CDR3 DNA is retained, 42 bases long and in frame from the first base. Using the deep immunoSEQ assay, multiplex PCR amplified TCR CDR3 regions from genomic DNA. For each cell subset, the extracted genomic DNA was distributed evenly across all wells of several immunoSEQ 96-well plates, and each plate served as one replicate. For sorted subsets, each replicate PCR was loaded with 150 to 250 ng genomic DNA, equivalent to 30,000 or so T cell genomes. Purified libraries were quantified with a Qubit 3.0 fluorometer, sized on a Bioanalyzer 2100, and re-quantified with the KAPA Library Quantification kit. Each immunoSEQ 96-well plate was sequenced on its own single-read 150-cycle Illumina NextSeq 550 flow cell. On the study's bioinformatics: Because the immunoSEQ output included only junctional sequences and no quality scores, the filtering could not be the same as the filtering used for full-length reads. Sequences were annotated with PyIR, a Python wrapper for IgBLAST v1.9, using IMGT germline references to assign V/J genes and CDR3. Reads were filtered out if the reads had weak V/J assignments (E-value above 1e-6), no CDR3, stop codons, out-of-frame junctions, or ambiguous translated residues. V3J clonotypes were defined by identical inferred V gene, J gene, and CDR3 amino acid sequence. The percentage overlap between two repertoires was calculated by dividing the number of shared unique clonotypes by the size of the smaller repertoire. Richness of each repertoire was evaluated using RTK rarefaction, the Chao1 estimator, and Recon v2.1 estimates of unobserved clonotypes. Generation probabilities were computed with OLGA for all TCRbeta clonotypes obtained by the gDNA method from four donors. The clones in this table, taken by TCRdb from immuneACCESS, are in-frame only. Not every clone is retained; where verified, under half of the shortfall comes from an unresolved V gene, and the cause of the rest is unknown. That table supplies the V and J calls and clone size; D and trimming were determined from the DNA. The table for this sample lists around 1.9 million clones; just over 90% of them were counted only once. The biggest ten clones account for less than 2% of the sample.

Source material: naive CD8+ T cells from PBMCs. What the cell subset or site label conveys for this sample: CD45RA+CCR7+. This clonotype originated in a man between 18 and 35 years old in good health. Some clones in this sample may be carry-over from other donors' samples. The sequence joins TRBV18 to TRBJ1-2; the junction holds 7 bases that match TRBD1. The DNA sequence is TGTGCCAGCTCCTTCGGACAGGTAGACTATGGCTACACCTTC. Translated, it gives CASSFGQVDYGYTF.